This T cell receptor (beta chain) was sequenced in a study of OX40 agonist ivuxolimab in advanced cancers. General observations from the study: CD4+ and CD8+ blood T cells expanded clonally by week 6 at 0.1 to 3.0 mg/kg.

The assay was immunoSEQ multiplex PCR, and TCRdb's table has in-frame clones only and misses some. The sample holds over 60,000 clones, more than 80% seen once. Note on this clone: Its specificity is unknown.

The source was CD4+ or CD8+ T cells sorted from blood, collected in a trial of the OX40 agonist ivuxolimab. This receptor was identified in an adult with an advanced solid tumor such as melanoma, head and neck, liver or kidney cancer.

CDR3 residues: CASSSPTSSNEQFF. The CDR3 bases are TGCGCCAGCAGCTCCCCGACTAGCAGCAATGAGCAGTTCTTC. The chain has TRBV5-1 and TRBJ2-1; TRBD2 aligns across 7 bases. The V and J ends lost 3 bases and 6 bases, in that order; junction bases with no gene match: 6. The CDR3 loop spans 14 amino acids. Germline CDR1 SGHRS, CDR2 YFSETQ.